This entry concerns a single T cell receptor (beta chain). The sample holds other DNA sequences that translate to the same CDR3. TCRdb keeps only in-frame clones here, not all; method: immunoSEQ multiplex PCR. The sample holds about 95,000 clones, about 84% seen once. No glioblastoma patient carried an isocitrate dehydrogenase mutation. PBMC were collected before vaccination, two weeks after the third vaccination, and at progression. The CDR3 is made up of 13 amino acids. The germline V gene has CDR1 SGHRS and CDR2 YFSETQ. Trimming stripped 0 bases from V and 1 base from J, with 3 bases between. These data are taken from a study of glioma-infiltrating T cells after dendritic cell vaccination. Study overall: Three intradermal dendritic cell vaccine injections were given every two weeks.

The material sequenced was blood, taken before dendritic cell vaccination. The receptor was isolated from a human donor with glioblastoma. The V call is TRBV5-1, the J call TRBJ2-3; D not certain. The CDR3 sequence is CASSLAGTDTQYF. The DNA for the CDR3 is TGCGCCAGCAGCTTGGCCGGCACAGATACGCAGTATTTT.